The sequence of this T cell receptor (beta chain) was determined in a study of shared clonotypes between healthy human individuals. V lost 2 bases and J lost 4, with 17 bases in between. The length of the CDR3 is 16 residues. The germline CDR1 and CDR2 sequences are MNHEY and SMNVEV (reference sequence). In the naive CD8 group, cells lacked CD45RO and were positively selected for CCR7, so terminally differentiated effector memory CD45RA+ cells were left out. This clone was counted a single time. Its target is not known. The study's findings and limits: Naive subsets tended to show greater estimated richness than memory subsets.

Per the study methods: Junction-only sequences produced by ImmunoSEQ had no quality scores, so filtering differed. Repertoires were generated with immunoSEQ multiplex PCR, while TCRdb's copy carries only in-frame clones and drops some. The V and J calls and clone size come from that table; D and trimming were worked out from the DNA. This table holds roughly 2 million clones, 85% to 95% found once. The sequenced material came from naive CD8+ T cells sorted from blood. The TCR comes from a man aged 18 to 30 in good health. The J gene is TRBJ1-1, the V gene TRBV27; tentatively, D is TRBD1 (6 bases). CDR3 sequence reads: CASSLVPGAKGTEAFF. Written as DNA, the CDR3 is TGTGCCAGCAGTTTAGTTCCGGGGGCAAAAGGCACTGAAGCTTTCTTT.